Listed below are T cell receptor beta chains from one sample, sequenced in a study of shared clonotypes between healthy human individuals. TCRdb's table, derived via immunoSEQ multiplex PCR, lists solely in-frame clones and lacks some. This table holds around 2,000,000 clones, over 85% found once. Sequenced sample: naive CD8+ T cells sorted from blood. Every receptor here comes from a man younger than 35 in good health. Each CDR3 is given with its conserved first and last residue. D genes are given only for firm matches. Clone size, where shown, is once, few, many, or a class for clones that have expanded.

>TRBV27|TRBJ2-1|TRBD2|NA
CASSLLAGGYNEQFF
TGTGCCAGCAGTCTCCTAGCGGGAGGGTACAATGAGCAGTTCTTC
>TRBV10-3|TRBJ2-5|TRBD1|NA
CAISVKVVGTGQETQYF
TGTGCCATCAGTGTAAAAGTAGTTGGGACAGGGCAAGAGACCCAGTACTTC
>TRBV9|TRBJ2-5|TRBD1|NA
CASSRTGGDETQYF
TGTGCCAGCAGTCGCACAGGGGGCGATGAGACCCAGTACTTC
>TRBV29-1|TRBJ2-7|TRBD1|NA
CSVSGQNYEQYF
TGCAGCGTTTCGGGACAGAACTACGAGCAGTACTTC
>TRBV6-5|TRBJ2-5|NA|NA
CASSYNRGDQETQYF
TGTGCCAGCAGTTACAATCGGGGTGACCAAGAGACCCAGTACTTC
>TRBV5-5|TRBJ2-5|TRBD2|NA
CASSSGLAEYQETQYF
TGTGCCAGCAGCTCGGGACTAGCGGAGTACCAAGAGACCCAGTACTTC
>TRBV11-2|TRBJ2-7|TRBD2|NA
CASSLLSGRPSEQYF
TGTGCCAGCAGCTTACTAAGCGGGAGGCCCTCCGAGCAGTACTTC
>TRBV21-1|TRBJ1-1|NA|NA
CASPRGAEHTEAFF
TGTGCCAGCCCGAGGGGGGCCGAGCACACTGAAGCTTTCTTT
>TRBV29-1|TRBJ2-7|NA|NA
CSVVATASYEQYF
TGCAGCGTTGTGGCAACGGCCTCCTACGAGCAGTACTTC
>TRBV10-2|TRBJ2-7|TRBD1|once
CASSETARTGRTYEQYF
TGCGCCAGCAGTGAGACGGCCAGGACAGGGCGAACGTACGAGCAGTACTTC
>TRBV4-1|TRBJ1-5|NA|NA
CASSQDLGQPQHF
TGCGCCAGCAGCCAGGACCTCGGTCAGCCCCAGCATTTT
>TRBV27|TRBJ1-5|NA|once
CASSLGTHNQPQHF
TGTGCCAGCAGTTTAGGGACACATAATCAGCCCCAGCATTTT
>TRBV27|TRBJ1-1|NA|NA
CASTNTGNTEAFF
TGTGCCAGCACCAACACAGGGAACACTGAAGCTTTCTTT
>TRBV5-4|TRBJ2-7|TRBD1|once
CASSAGTGDTYEQYF
TGTGCCAGCAGCGCCGGGACAGGGGACACCTACGAGCAGTACTTC
>TRBV9|TRBJ2-3|TRBD1|NA
CASSGQGGLTDTQYF
TGTGCCAGCAGCGGACAGGGGGGACTCACAGATACGCAGTATTTT
>TRBV9|TRBJ1-4|TRBD1|NA
CASRGQGSEKLFF
TGTGCCAGCAGGGGACAGGGAAGTGAAAAACTGTTTTTT
>TRBV10-1|TRBJ2-7|NA|NA
CASSPRVAKSYEQYF
TGCGCCAGCAGTCCCCGGGTAGCCAAATCCTACGAGCAGTACTTC
>TRBV4-3|TRBJ2-7|TRBD2|once
CASSQEETSGTSYEQYF
TGCGCCAGCAGCCAAGAGGAAACTAGCGGAACCTCCTACGAGCAGTACTTC
>TRBV10-2|TRBJ2-5|NA|NA
CASSESFLPQETQYF
TGCGCCAGCAGTGAGTCGTTTCTACCTCAAGAGACCCAGTACTTC
>TRBV5-1|TRBJ2-7|NA|NA
CASSSPGSPPYEQYF
TGCGCCAGCAGCTCCCCGGGCAGCCCACCTTACGAGCAGTACTTC
>TRBV23-1|TRBJ1-1|TRBD1|NA
CASSQFSRDREDARGTEAFF
TGCGCCAGCAGTCAATTTTCCCGGGACAGGGAAGACGCGAGGGGCACTGAAGCTTTCTTT
>TRBV2|TRBJ1-2|NA|NA
CASSEGVPLDGYTF
TGTGCCAGCAGTGAAGGAGTCCCTTTGGACGGCTACACCTTC
>TRBV5-5|TRBJ1-1|NA|NA
CASSLGIITEAFF
TGTGCCAGCAGCTTGGGGATAATTACTGAAGCTTTCTTT
>TRBV13|TRBJ2-7|NA|once
CASSSSQSSYEQYF
TGTGCCAGCAGCTCTTCTCAGAGCTCCTACGAGCAGTACTTC
>TRBV7-9|TRBJ2-5|NA|NA
CASSPPERGEEETQYF
TGTGCCAGCAGCCCACCCGAAAGGGGGGAAGAAGAGACCCAGTACTTC
>TRBV2|TRBJ1-2|NA|NA
CASSEDVGNGGDYGYTF
TGTGCCAGCAGTGAAGATGTTGGGAATGGGGGAGACTATGGCTACACCTTC
>TRBV2|TRBJ2-7|NA|NA
CASLIDYEQYF
TGTGCCAGCCTTATAGACTACGAGCAGTACTTC
>TRBV4-1|TRBJ1-2|NA|once
CASSQQGLANYGYTF
TGCGCCAGCAGCCAACAGGGTTTAGCTAACTATGGCTACACCTTC
>TRBV28|TRBJ1-1|NA|NA
CASSNPGGYTEAFF
TGTGCCAGCAGTAACCCCGGGGGATACACTGAAGCTTTCTTT
>TRBV2|TRBJ2-3|NA|NA
CASNWGSPPDTQYF
TGTGCCAGCAATTGGGGCAGTCCCCCAGATACGCAGTATTTT
>TRBV5-1|TRBJ1-1|TRBD1|once
CASSLRGQGTEAFF
TGCGCCAGCAGCTTGAGGGGGCAAGGCACTGAAGCTTTCTTT
>TRBV5-6|TRBJ2-7|NA|NA
CASSFDTSYEQYF
TGTGCCAGCAGCTTCGACACCTCCTACGAGCAGTACTTC
>TRBV7-9|TRBJ1-3|NA|NA
CASSPVAGNTIYF
TGTGCCAGCAGCCCCGTGGCTGGAAACACCATATATTTT
>TRBV13|TRBJ2-7|TRBD1|NA
CASLNRDSSYEQYF
TGTGCCAGCCTTAACCGGGACAGCTCCTACGAGCAGTACTTC
>TRBV10-1|TRBJ2-1|NA|NA
CASSESSYNEQFF
TGCGCCAGCAGTGAGAGTAGCTACAATGAGCAGTTCTTC
>TRBV11-2|TRBJ2-2|NA|NA
CASSSWTGELFF
TGTGCCAGCAGCTCGTGGACCGGGGAGCTGTTTTTT
>TRBV19|TRBJ2-7|NA|NA
CASSIDGWAGSYEQYF
TGTGCCAGTAGTATAGACGGTTGGGCCGGCTCCTACGAGCAGTACTTC
>TRBV9|TRBJ2-2|TRBD1|NA
CASSVVPGAGGTGELFF
TGTGCCAGCAGCGTAGTCCCTGGGGCAGGGGGCACCGGGGAGCTGTTTTTT
>TRBV18|TRBJ2-7|NA|NA
CASSPSDRPYEQYF
TGTGCCAGCTCACCATCGGACAGACCCTACGAGCAGTACTTC
>TRBV19|TRBJ2-1|TRBD2|NA
CASSPSGSSYNEQFF
TGTGCCAGTAGCCCTAGCGGGAGCTCCTACAATGAGCAGTTCTTC
>TRBV29-1|TRBJ1-2|NA|NA
CSVWDYGYTF
TGCAGCGTTTGGGACTATGGCTACACCTTC
>TRBV7-8|TRBJ2-3|NA|NA
CASSLDLLDTQYF
TGTGCCAGCAGCTTAGACCTGCTGGATACGCAGTATTTT
>TRBV6-1|TRBJ1-1|TRBD1|NA
CASSTTGGEAFF
TGTGCCAGCAGTACGACAGGGGGTGAAGCTTTCTTT
>TRBV9|TRBJ2-7|TRBD1|NA
CASSAGQGGSYEQYF
TGTGCCAGCAGCGCCGGACAGGGGGGGTCCTACGAGCAGTACTTC
>TRBV7-9|TRBJ1-2|TRBD1|once
CASSLVGTGPFNYGYTF
TGTGCCAGCAGCTTAGTAGGGACAGGGCCCTTTAACTATGGCTACACCTTC
>TRBV6-5|TRBJ1-5|TRBD1|NA
CASSPTGARNQPQHF
TGTGCCAGCAGCCCTACAGGGGCTCGGAATCAGCCCCAGCATTTT
>TRBV7-9|TRBJ2-5|TRBD2|NA
CASSGTSGGARETQYF
TGTGCCAGCAGCGGGACTAGCGGGGGGGCGAGGGAGACCCAGTACTTC
>TRBV2|TRBJ2-7|NA|NA
CASSAPGGEQYF
TGTGCCAGCAGTGCCCCGGGTGGCGAGCAGTACTTC
>TRBV9|TRBJ2-1|NA|NA
CASGTSDFDEQFF
TGTGCCAGCGGGACCTCTGACTTCGATGAGCAGTTCTTC
>TRBV7-2|TRBJ2-1|NA|NA
CASSPKDYLSSYNEQFF
TGTGCCAGCAGTCCGAAGGACTATCTGAGCTCCTACAATGAGCAGTTCTTC
>TRBV4-1|TRBJ2-1|NA|NA
CASSQVPGGPYNEQFF
TGCGCCAGCAGCCAAGTCCCGGGGGGCCCCTACAATGAGCAGTTCTTC
>TRBV18|TRBJ2-1|NA|NA
CASSPRKVGDEQFF
TGTGCCAGCTCACCAAGGAAAGTAGGCGACGAGCAGTTCTTC
>TRBV4-1|TRBJ2-7|TRBD2|once
CASSQGAGGGYEQYF
TGCGCCAGCAGCCAAGGCGCGGGGGGGGGATACGAGCAGTACTTC
>TRBV5-4|TRBJ2-2|TRBD2|NA
CASSSRTSGDPANTGELFF
TGTGCCAGCAGCTCAAGGACTAGCGGGGACCCGGCGAACACCGGGGAGCTGTTTTTT
>TRBV4-2|TRBJ2-7|NA|NA
CASSQEAQSGTYEQYF
TGTGCCAGCAGCCAAGAGGCGCAGTCGGGAACCTACGAGCAGTACTTC
>TRBV6-1|TRBJ2-7|NA|NA
CASIPGTTEQYF
TGTGCCAGCATCCCCGGGACAACAGAGCAGTACTTC
>TRBV5-1|TRBJ2-3|TRBD1|NA
CASSRDPGGRTTDTQYF
TGCGCCAGCAGCCGGGATCCAGGGGGAAGGACCACAGATACGCAGTATTTT
>TRBV7-2|TRBJ1-1|NA|NA
CASSAQPRGEAFF
TGTGCCAGCAGCGCCCAACCCAGGGGTGAAGCTTTCTTT
>TRBV27|TRBJ2-1|NA|once
CASRGGPRNEQFF
TGTGCCAGCAGGGGGGGGCCTCGGAATGAGCAGTTCTTC
>TRBV6-5|TRBJ1-1|TRBD1|NA
CASRYRGGNTEAFF
TGTGCCAGCAGGTACAGGGGAGGGAACACTGAAGCTTTCTTT